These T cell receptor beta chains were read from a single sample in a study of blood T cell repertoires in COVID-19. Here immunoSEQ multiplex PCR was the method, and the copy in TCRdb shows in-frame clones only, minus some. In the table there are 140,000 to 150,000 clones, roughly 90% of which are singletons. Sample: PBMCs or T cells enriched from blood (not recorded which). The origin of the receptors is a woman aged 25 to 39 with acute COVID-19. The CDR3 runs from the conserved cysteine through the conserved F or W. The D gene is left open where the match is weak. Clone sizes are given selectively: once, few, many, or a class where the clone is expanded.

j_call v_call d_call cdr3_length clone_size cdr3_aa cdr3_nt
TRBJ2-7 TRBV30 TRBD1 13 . CAWSTGGLYEQYF TGTGCCTGGAGTACAGGGGGCCTATACGAGCAGTACTTC
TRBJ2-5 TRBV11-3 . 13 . CASSEGITGAQYF TGTGCCAGCAGCGAGGGGATAACGGGGGCCCAGTACTTC
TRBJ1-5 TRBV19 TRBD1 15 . CASSINRGVSQPQHF TGTGCCAGTAGCATTAACAGGGGGGTCAGTCAGCCCCAGCATTTT
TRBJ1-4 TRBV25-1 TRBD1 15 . CASSEWDRYNEKLFF TGTGCCAGCAGTGAATGGGACAGATATAATGAAAAACTGTTTTTT
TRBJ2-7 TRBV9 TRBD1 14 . CASSPRTGAHEQYF TGTGCCAGCAGCCCTCGGACAGGGGCCCACGAGCAGTACTTC
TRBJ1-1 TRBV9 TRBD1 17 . CASSVDLEGQGIPEAFF TGTGCCAGCAGCGTAGATTTGGAGGGACAGGGGATCCCTGAAGCTTTCTTT
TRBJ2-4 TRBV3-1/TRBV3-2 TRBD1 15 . CASSQGQGRRNIQYF TGTGCCAGCAGCCAAGGACAGGGAAGGAGAAACATTCAGTACTTC
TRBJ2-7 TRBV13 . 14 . CASSLGGAAYEQYF TGTGCCAGCAGCTTAGGCGGTGCGGCCTACGAGCAGTACTTC
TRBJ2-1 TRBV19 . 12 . CASRDRYNEQFF TGTGCCAGTAGGGACAGATACAATGAGCAGTTCTTC
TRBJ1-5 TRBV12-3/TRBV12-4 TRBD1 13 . CASRGTGRQPQHF TGTGCCAGCAGAGGGACAGGTCGACAGCCCCAGCATTTT
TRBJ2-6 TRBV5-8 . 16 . CASSRGQRSGANVLTF TGTGCCAGCAGCCGCGGACAGCGCTCTGGGGCCAACGTCCTGACTTTC
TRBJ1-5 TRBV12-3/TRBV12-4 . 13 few CASSAGGNQPQHF TGTGCCAGCAGCGCTGGGGGGAATCAGCCCCAGCATTTT
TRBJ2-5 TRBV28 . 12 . CASSQRRETQYF TGTGCCAGCTCCCAGCGAAGGGAGACCCAGTACTTC
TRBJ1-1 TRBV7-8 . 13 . CASTRGGNTEAFF TGTGCCAGCACCCGGGGGGGAAACACTGAAGCTTTCTTT
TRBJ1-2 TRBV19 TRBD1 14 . CASSPGQANYGYTF TGTGCCAGTAGCCCCGGACAGGCTAACTATGGCTACACCTTC
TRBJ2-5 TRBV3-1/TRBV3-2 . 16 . CASSQDSEGEGETQYF TGTGCCAGCAGCCAAGATTCGGAAGGGGAAGGGGAGACCCAGTACTTC
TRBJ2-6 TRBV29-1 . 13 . CSVVGSGANVLTF TGCAGCGTTGTCGGCTCTGGGGCCAACGTCCTGACTTTC
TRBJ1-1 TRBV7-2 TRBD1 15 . CASSLANSGQGQAFF TGTGCCAGCAGCTTAGCGAACAGTGGACAGGGGCAGGCTTTCTTT
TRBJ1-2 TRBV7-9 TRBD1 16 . CASSPWDREDYYGYTF TGTGCCAGCAGCCCCTGGGACAGGGAGGATTACTATGGCTACACCTTC
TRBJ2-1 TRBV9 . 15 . CASSVGDNSYNEQFF TGTGCCAGCAGCGTAGGAGATAACTCCTACAATGAGCAGTTCTTC
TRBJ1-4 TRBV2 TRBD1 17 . CASSDRTGVRNGEKLFF TGTGCCAGCAGTGATCGGACAGGGGTGCGTAATGGTGAAAAACTGTTTTTT
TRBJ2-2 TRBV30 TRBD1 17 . CAWSVLLGQAYTGELFF TGTGCCTGGAGTGTCCTGTTGGGACAGGCATACACCGGGGAGCTGTTTTTT
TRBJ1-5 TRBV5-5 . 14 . CASSLSGDHQPQHF TGTGCCAGCAGCTTGTCAGGGGACCATCAGCCCCAGCATTTT
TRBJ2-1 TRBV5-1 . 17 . CASSLGRGAAQDNEQFF TGCGCCAGCAGCTTGGGTCGGGGGGCCGCTCAGGACAATGAGCAGTTCTTC
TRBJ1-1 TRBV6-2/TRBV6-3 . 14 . CASSYAVVNTEAFF TGTGCCAGCAGTTACGCGGTAGTGAACACTGAAGCTTTCTTT